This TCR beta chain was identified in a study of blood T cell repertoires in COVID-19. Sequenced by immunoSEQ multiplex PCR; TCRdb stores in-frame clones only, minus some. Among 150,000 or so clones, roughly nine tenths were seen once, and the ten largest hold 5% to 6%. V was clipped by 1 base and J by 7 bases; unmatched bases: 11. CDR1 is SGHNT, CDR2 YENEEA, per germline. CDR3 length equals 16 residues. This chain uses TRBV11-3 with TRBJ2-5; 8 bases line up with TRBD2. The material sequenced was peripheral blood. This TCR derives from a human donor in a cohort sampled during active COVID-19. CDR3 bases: TGTGCCAGCAGCTTAGGGCCGGGGACCCGGGGGGGGACCCAGTACTTC. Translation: CASSLGPGTRGGTQYF.